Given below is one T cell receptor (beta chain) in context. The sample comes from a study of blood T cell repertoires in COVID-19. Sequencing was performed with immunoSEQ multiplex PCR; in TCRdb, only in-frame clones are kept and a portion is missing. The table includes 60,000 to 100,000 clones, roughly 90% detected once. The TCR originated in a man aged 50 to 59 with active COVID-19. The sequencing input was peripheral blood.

The CDR3 loop is CASSQEKLVREQYF. The CDR3 nucleotides are TGTGCCAGCAGCCAAGAGAAACTAGTTCGCGAGCAGTACTTC. V and J are TRBV3-1 (or the pseudogene TRBV3-2) and TRBJ2-7, with D possibly TRBD2 on 5 matching bases. The CDR3 has 14 residues. Between the trimmed V and J ends, which lost 0 bases and 6 bases, there was a span of 12 bases. Germline assignment: CDR1 LGHDT and CDR2 YNNKEL (reference sequence).